What follows are 30 T cell receptor beta chains derived from one specimen sequenced in a study of shared clonotypes between healthy human individuals. Data came from immunoSEQ multiplex PCR; TCRdb stores just in-frame clones and leaves some out. Of about half a million clones listed, roughly four fifths are singletons. Input material: PBMCs. The receptors here all came from a woman in her 40s in good health. Some clones in this sample may be carry-over from other donors' samples.

The V and J genes are TRBV5-6 and TRBJ1-2, with 8 nucleotides matching TRBD1. The J segment lost 9 bases and the V segment lost 4 bases, leaving 8 bases of the junction unmatched. CDR3 length: 13 residues. The germline V gene has CDR1 SGHDT and CDR2 YYEEEE. This CDR3 is CASSPDRVSRYTF. Written as DNA, the CDR3 is TGTGCCAGCAGCCCGGACAGGGTTTCTCGCTACACCTTC.

Note on this clone: Other DNA sequences within the sample encode an identical CDR3. The rearrangement uses TRBV10-3 and TRBJ2-3; D may be TRBD2 (6 bases). Trimming cost V 7 bases and J 0 bases, with 11 bases left between them. This CDR3 is built from 14 residues. CDR1 and CDR2 from the germline V gene are ENHRY and SYGVKD. CDR3 nucleotide sequence: TGTGCCATCACCGCGGGGCTGAGCACAGATACGCAGTATTTT. Translation: CAITAGLSTDTQYF.

DNA for the CDR3: TGCAGCGCCCGAGGCCCGACTAGCGGGTTCAACAATGAGCAGTTCTTC. As protein: CSARGPTSGFNNEQFF. The J gene is TRBJ2-1, the V gene TRBV29-1; 10 bases match TRBD2. Germline CDR1 is SQVTM and CDR2 is ANQGSEA. Trimming at V came to 7 bases and at J to 5 bases, leaving 14 bases not matched to a gene. The CDR3 sequence is 16 residues long.

The rearrangement links TRBV7-9 to TRBJ2-5; 14 bases map to TRBD2. The CDR3 totals 16 residues. Looked up from germline, CDR1 is SEHNR and CDR2 is FQNEAQ (reference sequence). V lost 2 bases to trimming and J lost 3 bases; unmatched junction nucleotides: 2. CDR3 protein: CASSLMGLAGEETQYF. The DNA for the CDR3 is TGTGCCAGCAGCTTAATGGGACTAGCGGGAGAAGAGACCCAGTACTTC.

The rearrangement links TRBV28 to TRBJ2-7; perhaps D is TRBD1 or TRBD2 (5 bases each). CDR1 and CDR2 from the germline V gene are MDHEN and SYDVKM. CDR3 length: 14 amino acids. V lost 7 bases, J lost 4 bases, and 17 bases lay in between. CDR3 amino acids: CASTVRDGLYEQYF. The CDR3 region has the DNA TGTGCCAGCACCGTCCGGGACGGACTTTACGAGCAGTACTTC.

The genes are TRBV27 and TRBJ2-7; perhaps TRBD1 as D (7 bases). Between the trimmed V and J ends, which lost 0 bases and 2 bases, there was a span of 17 bases. Germline loops: CDR1 MNHEY, CDR2 SMNVEV (reference sequence). The CDR3 has 17 residues. CDR3 nucleotide sequence: TGTGCCAGCAGTTTATCTGGAGGGGGCGAATCTACCTACGAGCAGTACTTC. This codes for CASSLSGGGESTYEQYF.

This clone has a handful of counts. A much larger clone differs by one base, so this may be a read error. The sample holds other DNA sequences that translate to the same CDR3. The chain joins TRBV28 to TRBJ1-2, with D tentatively TRBD1 (5 bases). Germline lookup yields CDR1 MDHEN and CDR2 SYDVKM. This CDR3 is 13 amino acids long. The CDR3 DNA reads TGTGCCAGCAGCAGGGAGAGGGGCTATGGCTACACCTTT. Encoded protein: CASSRERGYGYTF.

The V call is TRBV4-3, the J call TRBJ1-2, with D unresolved. V was trimmed by 1 base and J by 2 bases, leaving 11 bases between them. This CDR3 comprises 15 residues. In germline, CDR1 is LGHNA, CDR2 YSLEER. The CDR3 is CASSQVPLQNYGYTF. The CDR3 coding sequence is TGCGCCAGCAGCCAAGTACCTCTGCAAAACTATGGCTACACCTTC.

The V and J genes are TRBV27 and TRBJ2-5; D is possibly TRBD1 (6 bases). This CDR3 comprises 15 residues. The germline V and J ends were trimmed by 6 bases and 3 bases, with 17 bases remaining between them. Germline V gene sequence: CDR1 MNHEY, CDR2 SMNVEV (reference sequence). The CDR3 sequence: CASSKQGFWEETQYF. The CDR3 coding sequence is TGTGCCAGCAGCAAACAGGGTTTTTGGGAAGAGACCCAGTACTTC.

The rearrangement joins TRBV11-2 to TRBJ2-7; 10 positions match TRBD1. Losses at the gene ends were 0 bases for V and 3 bases for J; bases not matched to a gene: 5. Germline lookup yields CDR1 SGHAT and CDR2 FQNNGV. The CDR3 consists of 16 residues. The CDR3 sequence: CASSLEDRGLIYEQYF. CDR3 in DNA: TGTGCCAGCAGCTTAGAGGACAGGGGGTTAATCTACGAGCAGTACTTC. The full variable domain, completed using reference TRBV11-2 and TRBJ2-7, is EAGVAQSPRYKIIEKRQSVAFWCNPISGHATLYWYQQILGQGPKLLIQFQNNGVVDDSQLPKDRFSAERLKGVDSTLKIQPAKLEDSAVYLCASSLEDRGLIYEQYFGPGTRLTVT.

This chain joins TRBV6-1 and TRBJ1-5, with a weak D call TRBD1 (5 bases). This CDR3 is 14 amino acids long. Between the trimmed V and J ends, which lost 5 bases and 3 bases, there was a span of 11 bases. Germline V gives CDR1 MNHNS, CDR2 SASEGT. This chain's CDR3 is CASSWGRNNQPQHF. The CDR3 DNA reads TGTGCCAGCAGTTGGGGACGGAACAATCAGCCCCAGCATTTT.

The V gene is TRBV5-6, the J gene TRBJ2-3; tentative D call: TRBD1 (6 bases). The CDR3 runs to 15 residues. The germline CDR1 and CDR2 sequences are SGHDT and YYEEEE. V lost 0 bases, J lost 1 base, and 9 bases lay in between. The CDR3 sequence is CASSLGNRGTDTQYF. The CDR3 DNA is TGTGCCAGCAGCTTGGGTAACAGGGGCACAGATACGCAGTATTTT. Full variable domain (missing parts from reference TRBV5-6 and TRBJ2-3): DAGVTQSPTHLIKTRGQQVTLRCSPKSGHDTVSWYQQALGQGPQFIFQYYEEEERQRGNFPDRFSGHQFPNYSSELNVNALLLGDSALYLCASSLGNRGTDTQYFGPGTRLTVL.

The table lists this clone with a few counts. CDR3 in DNA: TGTGCCTGGAGCCCGACAGGGGGTCGTTTCGAGCAGTACTTC. Translation gives CAWSPTGGRFEQYF. This chain links TRBV30 with TRBJ2-7; TRBD1 matches at 9 bases. V lost 3 bases to trimming and J lost 6 bases; unmatched junction nucleotides: 9. Germline V gene lookup returns CDR1 GTSNPN and CDR2 SVGIG (reference sequence). The CDR3 covers 14 residues.

The chain employs TRBV6-6 and TRBJ2-5; D is possibly TRBD2 (6 bases). Trimming pared 2 bases from V and 0 bases from J, leaving 7 bases between. The CDR3 extends over 14 amino acids. CDR1 and CDR2 from the germline V gene are MNHNY and SVGAGI (reference sequence). CDR3 bases: TGTGCCAGCAGTTACGGCGGGGACCAAGAGACCCAGTACTTC. Translated: CASSYGGDQETQYF.

V gene TRBV10-3 combines with J gene TRBJ1-1; D is undetermined. The CDR3 has 13 residues. V lost 0 bases, J lost 10 bases, and 12 bases lay in between. Germline loops: CDR1 ENHRY, CDR2 SYGVKD. As DNA, the CDR3 is TGTGCCATCAGTGAGTCGGTTAGGTCGCTAGCTTTCTTT. This sequence encodes CAISESVRSLAFF.

V usage is TRBV9 and J usage is TRBJ1-2; no reliable D call. Germline V gives CDR1 SGDLS, CDR2 YYNGEE. V lost 4 bases, J lost 0 bases, and 10 bases lay in between. This CDR3 comprises 14 residues. CDR3 amino acids: CASSLAASNYGYTF. CDR3 bases: TGTGCCAGCAGCTTAGCAGCCTCTAACTATGGCTACACCTTC.

Concerning this clone: One base separates it from a far larger clone, so it is likely a read error. The sample contains more than one DNA sequence encoding this CDR3. This chain joins TRBV4-1 and TRBJ2-7; D unclear. In germline, CDR1 is MGHRA, CDR2 YSYEKL. The CDR3 contains 13 residues. The CDR3 nucleotides are TGCGCCAGCAGCCAACTAGTGGGGTACGAGCAATACTTC. This codes for CASSQLVGYEQYF.

V and J are TRBV5-1 and TRBJ2-7; 7 nucleotides align to TRBD2. The junction had 5 bases not matched to a gene; V was cut back by 0 bases and J by 2 bases. Germline V lookup: CDR1 SGHRS, CDR2 YFSETQ. The CDR3 consists of 15 residues. This chain's CDR3 is CASSLVASGTYEQYF. The DNA for the CDR3 is TGCGCCAGCAGCTTGGTGGCTAGCGGAACCTACGAGCAGTACTTC.

The chain links TRBV4-2 to TRBJ2-6; D might be TRBD2 (5 bases). There are 18 residues in the CDR3. V lost 0 bases and J lost 1, with 13 bases in between. The V gene's germline CDR1 is LGHNA and CDR2 YNFKEQ. CDR3 bases: TGTGCCAGCAGCCAAGAGAGGGCCCTAGGTTCTGGGGCCAACGTCCTGACTTTC. Its protein product is CASSQERALGSGANVLTF.

As to this clone: A far larger clone is off by one base, so a read error is likely. The gene calls are TRBV4-1 and TRBJ1-2; D is undetermined. From germline, CDR1 is MGHRA and CDR2 YSYEKL. CDR3 length: 13 amino acids. The DNA for the CDR3 is TGCGCCAGCAGCCAAGAAGTTGGAGGTGGCTGCACCTTC. Protein: CASSQEVGGGCTF.

The CDR3 DNA reads as TGTGCCAGCAGCTCGTTCGAGGGGGGGGAAGGAATCACAGATACGCAGTATTTT. This translates into CASSSFEGGEGITDTQYF. V gene TRBV11-2 combines with J gene TRBJ2-3, with D tentatively TRBD2 (7 bases). Trimming left V 4 bases short and J 2 bases short, with 22 bases between. The CDR3 spans 18 residues. Germline-derived CDR1 and CDR2 are SGHAT and FQNNGV.

This clone has a handful of counts. Other DNA sequences in the same sample also yield this CDR3. The J gene is TRBJ2-7, the V gene TRBV18; D gene ambiguous. Germline CDR1 KGHSH, CDR2 LQKENI. The germline V and J ends were trimmed by 3 bases and 0 bases, with 6 bases remaining between them. CDR3 length: 13 amino acids. CDR3 loop: CASSPPSSYEQYF. The CDR3 nucleotides read TGTGCCAGCTCACCTCCGAGCTCCTACGAGCAGTACTTC.

The gene calls are TRBV5-6 and TRBJ1-3; no clear D. Trimming cost V 0 bases and J 4 bases, with 11 bases left between them. The length of the CDR3 is 15 residues. CDR1 and CDR2 from the germline V gene are SGHDT and YYEEEE. CDR3 DNA: TGTGCCAGCAGCTTGGGGGTCCCAACGGGAAACACCATATATTTT. It encodes CASSLGVPTGNTIYF.

This rearrangement joins TRBV11-3 to TRBJ2-7, with 8 bases aligning to TRBD2. The CDR3 spans 13 residues. J was trimmed by 6 bases and V by 3 bases; bases with no gene match: 4. Germline V gene sequence: CDR1 SGHNT, CDR2 YENEEA. CDR3 nucleotide sequence: TGTGCCAGCAGCTTGGCTAGCGGGCGCGAGCAGTACTTC. It is translated as CASSLASGREQYF.

The chain carries TRBV6-5 and TRBJ1-5; no definite D call. V was clipped by 0 bases and J by 1 base, with 7 bases between them. The CDR3 loop spans 15 amino acids. CDR1 is MNHEY, CDR2 SVGAGI, per germline. The CDR3 loop reads CASSYSRRSNQPQHF. In DNA form, the CDR3 reads TGTGCCAGCAGTTACTCGCGGAGGAGCAATCAGCCCCAGCATTTT.

The CDR3 here is CASSQDDAGGNEQFF. The CDR3 nucleotides read TGTGCCAGCAGCCAAGATGATGCAGGGGGGAATGAGCAGTTCTTC. This chain uses TRBV4-2 with TRBJ2-1, with D tentatively TRBD1 (7 bases). This CDR3 has 15 residues. Deletions cut 0 bases from V and 7 bases from J, with 13 bases between. Germline V gene data show CDR1 as LGHNA and CDR2 as YNFKEQ.

This clone has ten or more counts. The chain joins TRBV7-3 to TRBJ2-5, with TRBD2 as a possible D gene (5 bases). The V gene's germline CDR1 is SGHTA and CDR2 FQGTGA. The V gene lost 0 bases and the J gene lost 7 bases, with 12 bases spanning the gap. The CDR3 runs to 14 residues. CDR3 amino acids: CASSLTPQAGTQYF. For the CDR3, the DNA is TGTGCCAGCAGCTTAACGCCTCAGGCGGGGACCCAGTACTTC.

This clone has only one observation. This chain joins TRBV7-2 and TRBJ1-3; possible D gene TRBD1, 6 bases. The CDR3 totals 15 residues. Germline V lookup: CDR1 SGHTA, CDR2 FQGNSA. The V gene lost 1 base and the J gene lost 2 bases, with 9 bases spanning the gap. CDR3 in amino acids: CASSLDGGPGNTIYF. CDR3 sequence (DNA): TGTGCCAGCAGCTTAGATGGGGGGCCTGGAAACACCATATATTTT. Complete variable domain (other parts from reference TRBV7-2 and TRBJ1-3): GAGVSQSPSNKVTEKGKDVELRCDPISGHTALYWYRQSLGQGLEFLIYFQGNSAPDKSGLPSDRFSAERTGGSVSTLTIQRTQQEDSAVYLCASSLDGGPGNTIYFGEGSWLTVV.

Turning to this clone: Mismatch with germline at one junction end may stem from a read error. This CDR3 is also generated by other DNA sequences in the sample. This chain uses TRBV30 with TRBJ1-1; the D gene is possibly TRBD1 (6 bases). The germline gives CDR1 GTSNPN, CDR2 SVGIG (reference sequence). The CDR3 runs to 13 residues. The CDR3 sequence: CAWSRARDTEAFF. The DNA for the CDR3 is TGTGCCTGGAGTAGGGCCAGGGACACTGAAGCCTTCTTT.

The chain links TRBV5-6 to TRBJ2-3, with TRBD2 matching over 7 bases. Per germline, CDR1 SGHDT and CDR2 YYEEEE. V was clipped by 4 bases and J by 1 base; unmatched bases: 3. This CDR3 is built from 14 residues. The CDR3 reads CASSPGGGTDTQYF. The CDR3 DNA follows: TGTGCCAGCAGCCCGGGAGGCGGCACAGATACGCAGTATTTT.